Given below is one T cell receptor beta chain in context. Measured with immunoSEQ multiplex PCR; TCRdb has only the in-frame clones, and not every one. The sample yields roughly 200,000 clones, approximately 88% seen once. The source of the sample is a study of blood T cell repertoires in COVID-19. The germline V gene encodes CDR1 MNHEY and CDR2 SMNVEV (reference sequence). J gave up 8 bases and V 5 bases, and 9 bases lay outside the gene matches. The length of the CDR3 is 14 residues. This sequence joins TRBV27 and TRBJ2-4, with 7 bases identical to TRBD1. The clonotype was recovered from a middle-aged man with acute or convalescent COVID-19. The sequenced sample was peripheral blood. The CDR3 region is CASSPTHRGYIQYF. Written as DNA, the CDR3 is TGTGCCAGCAGTCCCACTCACAGGGGTTACATTCAGTACTTC.